This T cell receptor (beta chain) was sequenced in a study of cytomegalovirus exposure and HLA in healthy donors. PCR amplification relied on 60 Vbeta primers (plus 13 Jbeta primers). TCRdb's table, derived via immunoSEQ multiplex PCR, lists solely in-frame clones and lacks some. Of about 67,000 clones in the sample, 85% to 90% were seen once. V trimming: 5 bases; J trimming: 7 bases; junction bases outside the gene matches: 8. This CDR3 contains 14 residues. The V gene's germline CDR1 is MNHEY and CDR2 SVGAGI. The table lists this clone with a few counts. The TCR sequence derives from a woman aged 25 to 39 in good health and CMV-seropositive. Sample: PBMCs. This chain connects TRBV6-5 to TRBJ2-5; the match to TRBD1 covers 9 bases. In DNA, the CDR3 is TGTGCCAGCAGTCAACAGGGGGCGGAGATGACCCAGTACTTC. It is translated as CASSQQGAEMTQYF.